Here is one T cell receptor beta chain with its context. These data come from a study of blood T cell repertoires in COVID-19. The overall study: The cDNA or gDNA used as material had been derived from T cells, B-cell-depleted T cells, or PBMCs.

Germline CDR1 reads SGHRS; CDR2 reads YFSETQ. The CDR3 runs to 14 residues. The V gene end was trimmed by 0 bases and the J gene end by 5 bases; junction bases not matched to a gene: 4. Generated by immunoSEQ multiplex PCR, the TCRdb table keeps only in-frame clones and is missing some. The sample has about 360,000 clones, roughly 86% seen once. This clonotype was sampled from a human donor in a cohort sampled during active COVID-19. V usage is TRBV5-1 and J usage is TRBJ1-1, with 7 bases that match TRBD1. The specimen was peripheral blood. The chain's CDR3 is CASSLDTGVTEAFF. CDR3 bases: TGCGCCAGCAGCTTGGATACAGGGGTTACTGAAGCTTTCTTT.